This passage covers 24 T cell receptor beta chains from one sample sequenced in a study of beta chain features in type 1 diabetes. Every bit of the isolated RNA underwent reverse transcription, so sequencing read expressed TCRB transcripts. Sequencing was performed with immunoSEQ multiplex PCR; in TCRdb, only in-frame clones are kept and a portion is missing. Of a few hundred thousand clones in the sample, roughly a tenth were seen once. Sequenced: central memory CD4+ T cells from blood. Source of these receptors: a young man in good health.

For this clone: As the CDR3 is not closed by the conserved phenylalanine or tryptophan, this likely results from a read error. It is unclear where the CDR3 begins or ends on the DNA, so no DNA is shown, and the CDR3 is as TCRdb lists it. The chain carries TRBV5-4 and TRBJ2-3; the D call of TRBD1 is as the table states it, not checked on the DNA. Looked up from germline, CDR1 is SGHNT and CDR2 is YYREEE (reference sequence). The CDR3 extends over 11 residues, inclusive of both ends. The CDR3 region is CASSSGRSGSL.

This clone was observed a handful of times. This chain links TRBV28 with TRBJ1-2, with 7 positions matching TRBD1. In germline, CDR1 is MDHEN, CDR2 SYDVKM. This CDR3 comprises 15 residues. V shed 6 bases and J 4 bases; nucleotides not matched to a gene: 11. The CDR3 sequence: CASRSPGGIPYGYTF. In DNA form, the CDR3 reads TGTGCCAGCAGGTCCCCAGGGGGGATTCCCTATGGCTACACCTTC.

This chain joins TRBV7-2 and TRBJ1-2, with a possible D match to TRBD1 (5 bases). This CDR3 has 15 residues. Trimming stripped 3 bases from V and 2 bases from J, with 13 bases between. Germline CDR1 is SGHTA and CDR2 is FQGNSA. This CDR3 is CASSFSGTENYGYTF. The CDR3, as DNA: TGTGCCAGCAGCTTCTCCGGGACGGAAAACTATGGCTACACCTTC.

The sample holds many counts of this clone. The chain carries TRBV11-2 and TRBJ2-5; TRBD2 matches at 7 bases. The CDR3 spans 13 residues. V was pared by 5 bases and J by 13 bases, with 13 bases of the junction left unmatched. Germline CDR1 reads SGHAT; CDR2 reads FQNNGV. CDR3 loop: CASSPGGGTPGYF. In DNA form, the CDR3 reads TGTGCCAGCAGCCCGGGCGGGGGTACCCCCGGGTACTTC.

This rearrangement joins TRBV4-2 to TRBJ2-2; D gene ambiguous. The length of the CDR3 is 15 residues. Germline CDR1 and CDR2: LGHNA and YNFKEQ. V lost 6 bases and J 4 bases, leaving 15 bases between the germline ends. The CDR3 loop is CASRSARVGTGELFF. Written as DNA, the CDR3 is TGTGCCAGCAGAAGCGCCAGAGTGGGCACCGGGGAGCTGTTTTTT.

The table lists this clone with a few counts. This rearrangement joins TRBV20-1 to TRBJ2-7; TRBD1 is a possible D gene (5 bases). The V gene lost 6 bases and the J gene lost 7 bases, with 10 bases spanning the gap. The length of the CDR3 is 10 residues. The germline V gene has CDR1 DFQATT and CDR2 SNEGSKA (reference sequence). In DNA, the CDR3 is TGCAGTGCCCAGGGTTGGGAGCAGTACTTC. Its protein is CSAQGWEQYF.

The chain recombines TRBV29-1 with TRBJ2-7; D ambiguous. Between the trimmed V and J ends, which lost 2 bases and 4 bases, there was a span of 6 bases. Per the germline V gene, CDR1 is SQVTM and CDR2 is ANQGSEA. This CDR3 comprises 11 residues. CDR3 sequence reads: CSVELKYEQYF. As DNA, the CDR3 is TGCAGCGTTGAACTAAAATACGAGCAGTACTTC.

This clone was observed at least ten times. The chain uses TRBV25-1 and TRBJ2-1; D remains unclear. In germline, CDR1 is MGHDK, CDR2 SYGVNS. The CDR3 is made up of 14 amino acids. V was pared by 3 bases and J by 7 bases, with 13 bases between. CDR3 DNA: TGTGCCAGCAGTGAGCAGGAGAGCAGAAATGAGCAGTTCTTC. Its protein product is CASSEQESRNEQFF.

The chain couples TRBV5-4 to TRBJ2-1; no reliable D call. Germline CDR1 SGHNT, CDR2 YYREEE (reference sequence). Trimming removed 6 bases at V and 7 bases at J, with 17 bases between. This CDR3 spans 14 amino acids. The CDR3 DNA is TGTGCCAGCACCCCTGCAGGACGGCCTAATGAGCAGTTCTTC. It specifies CASTPAGRPNEQFF.

The rearrangement uses TRBV28 and TRBJ2-3; weak D call: TRBD2 (6 bases). Germline lookup yields CDR1 MDHEN and CDR2 SYDVKM. The length of the CDR3 is 15 residues. V was cut by 3 bases and J by 4 bases, with 14 bases left in between. CDR3 DNA sequence: TGTGCCAGCAGTTTCTGGACTATCGTTGCAGATACGCAGTATTTT. Translating it yields CASSFWTIVADTQYF.

This clone appeared many times. The gene calls are TRBV30 and TRBJ2-5; no firm D call. Germline loops: CDR1 GTSNPN, CDR2 SVGIG (reference sequence). The CDR3 loop spans 13 amino acids. The CDR3 is CASAQRSQETQYF. CDR3 in DNA: TGTGCGTCCGCGCAGCGATCCCAAGAGACCCAGTACTTC.

This clone was seen only a few times. The chain couples TRBV6-5 to TRBJ2-2; the D gene could be TRBD1 or TRBD2 (5 bases each). V lost 10 bases and J 0 bases, leaving 9 bases between the germline ends. Germline CDR1 MNHEY, CDR2 SVGAGI. The CDR3 totals 13 residues. The CDR3 bases are TGTGCCATACGGGGCGCGAACACCGGGGAGCTGTTTTTT. Protein sequence: CAIRGANTGELFF.

This clone has only a few counts. The chain carries TRBV5-1 and TRBJ2-2; TRBD1 aligns across 9 bases. CDR3 length: 15 residues. J gave up 6 bases and V 0 bases, and 3 bases lay outside the gene matches. From germline, CDR1 is SGHRS and CDR2 YFSETQ. The CDR3 DNA reads as TGCGCCAGCAGCTTGGAAGGGACAGGGTCCGGGGAGCTGTTTTTT. Translation gives CASSLEGTGSGELFF. The full variable domain, with the rest looked up from reference TRBV5-1 and TRBJ2-2, is KAGVTQTPRYLIKTRGQQVTLSCSPISGHRSVSWYQQTPGQGLQFLFEYFSETQRNKGNFPGRFSGRQFSNSRSEMNVSTLELGDSALYLCASSLEGTGSGELFFGEGSRLTVL.

V gene TRBV7-9 combines with J gene TRBJ2-6; D ambiguous. The CDR3 extends over 17 amino acids. The ends were cut back, 1 base at V and 0 bases at J, with 10 bases in the middle. The germline V gene has CDR1 SEHNR and CDR2 FQNEAQ (reference sequence). CDR3 coding DNA: TGTGCCAGCAGCTTAGACTGGAGTCTCTCTGGGGCCAACGTCCTGACTTTC. The encoded protein is CASSLDWSLSGANVLTF.

There are a few counts of this clone. The J gene is TRBJ2-2, the V gene TRBV18, with 7 bases aligning to TRBD2. The CDR3 spans 15 residues. The V gene end was trimmed by 4 bases and the J gene end by 1 base; junction bases not matched to a gene: 3. CDR1 and CDR2 from the germline V gene are KGHSH and LQKENI. The CDR3 bases are TGTGCCAGCTCACGGGCGGGAGTGAACACCGGGGAGCTGTTTTTT. Translating it yields CASSRAGVNTGELFF.

V and J are TRBV5-1 and TRBJ2-7; D may be TRBD2 (5 bases). There are 16 residues in the CDR3. Trimming pared 7 bases from V and 3 bases from J, leaving 23 bases between. Germline V gene sequence: CDR1 SGHRS, CDR2 YFSETQ. The CDR3 sequence is CASQPPPAGSVYEQYF. For the CDR3, the DNA is TGCGCCAGCCAGCCGCCTCCTGCGGGCTCTGTCTACGAGCAGTACTTC.

The chain joins TRBV4-2 to TRBJ2-3, with TRBD2 matching 13 bases. The CDR3 runs to 16 residues. With V trimmed by 5 bases and J by 2 bases, 4 bases remained unmatched. The germline CDR1 and CDR2 sequences are LGHNA and YNFKEQ. CDR3 DNA sequence: TGTGCCAGCAGCTGGGGACTAGCGGGATCCACAGATACGCAGTATTTT. Protein product: CASSWGLAGSTDTQYF.

The chain links TRBV7-2 to TRBJ2-1; D is undetermined. The germline CDR1 and CDR2 sequences are SGHTA and FQGNSA. The CDR3 spans 12 residues. V lost 3 bases to trimming and J lost 7 bases, with 7 bases between them. CDR3 nucleotides: TGTGCCAGCAGCTTTCTGAGGAATGAGCAGTTCTTC. This translates into CASSFLRNEQFF.

The chain uses TRBV9 and TRBJ2-7; D is possibly TRBD2 (6 bases). From germline, CDR1 is SGDLS and CDR2 YYNGEE. V was shortened by 4 bases and J by 1 base, with 12 bases between the two germline ends. The CDR3 is made up of 14 amino acids. CDR3 sequence (DNA): TGTGCCAGCAGCCCCCGCGGGAATTCCTACGAGCAGTACTTC. Translating it yields CASSPRGNSYEQYF. Full variable domain (remainder filled in from reference TRBV9 and TRBJ2-7): DSGVTQTPKHLITATGQRVTLRCSPRSGDLSVYWYQQSLDQGLQFLIQYYNGEERAKGNILERFSAQQFPDLHSELNLSSLELGDSALYFCASSPRGNSYEQYFGPGTRLTVT.

A few counts support this clone. The chain carries TRBV30 and TRBJ2-3, with no clear D. The CDR3 consists of 14 residues. Trimming took off 0 bases at V and 6 bases at J, with 13 bases between the two ends. Germline CDR1 reads GTSNPN; CDR2 reads SVGIG (reference sequence). The CDR3 sequence is CAWSVKGVRDTQYF. DNA of the CDR3: TGTGCCTGGAGTGTCAAGGGTGTCAGGGATACGCAGTATTTT. The variable domain in full, with the rest retrieved from reference TRBV30 and TRBJ2-3, is SQTIHQWPATLVQPVGSPLSLECTVEGTSNPNLYWYRQAAGRGLQLLFYSVGIGQISSEVPQNLSASRPQDRQFILSSKKLLLSDSGFYLCAWSVKGVRDTQYFGPGTRLTVL.

The chain combines TRBV10-2 with TRBJ2-7; D not resolved. CDR3 size: 13 residues. From germline, CDR1 is WSHSY and CDR2 SAAADI. V was cut by 6 bases and J by 3 bases, with 12 bases left in between. The CDR3 nucleotides are TGCGCCAGCAGGGGAACCTCAAGCTACGAGCAGTACTTC. It specifies CASRGTSSYEQYF.

The V gene is TRBV5-6, the J gene TRBJ1-1; tentatively, D is TRBD1 (5 bases). Deletions cut 5 bases from V and 10 bases from J, with 15 bases between. Germline V gene data show CDR1 as SGHDT and CDR2 as YYEEEE. The CDR3 has 12 amino acids. In DNA form, the CDR3 reads TGTGCCAGCAGGACGGCAGGGCTGGGAGCTTTCTTT. Amino acid sequence: CASRTAGLGAFF.

DNA for the CDR3: TGCGCCAGCAGCCGCCTAGCGGGATGGGTGAATGAGCAGTTCTTC. This codes for CASSRLAGWVNEQFF. The rearrangement joins TRBV5-1 to TRBJ2-1, with 9 bases matching TRBD2. The CDR3 contains 15 residues. The junction had 9 bases not matched to a gene; V was cut back by 4 bases and J by 7 bases. Germline V gene data show CDR1 as SGHRS and CDR2 as YFSETQ.

This clone was found many times. The chain carries TRBV7-2 and TRBJ2-3; D is possibly TRBD2 (5 bases). Trimming removed 6 bases at V and 4 bases at J, with 20 bases between. The CDR3 sequence is 16 residues long. Germline CDR1 is SGHTA and CDR2 is FQGNSA. CDR3 residues: CASRWSVTGLADTQYF. In DNA form, the CDR3 reads TGTGCCAGCAGATGGTCCGTGACGGGGTTAGCAGATACGCAGTATTTT.